A selection of T cell receptor beta chains follows, all from one sample in a study of T cell responses to AZD1222 COVID-19 vaccine. TCRdb's copy holds only in-frame clones and misses some; the assay was immunoSEQ multiplex PCR. The sample has fewer than 90,000 clones; nearly 90% are singletons. The sample consisted of peripheral blood, taken on day 0 of AZD1222 vaccination. Receptors were obtained from an adult in good health. Each CDR3 is given with its conserved first and last residue. A D gene is named only where the DNA matches it firmly. The size entry is marked missing in some rows and otherwise reads once, few, many or a size class.

clone_size	d_call	v_call	j_call	cdr3_nt	cdr3_aa
NA	NA	TRBV7-2	TRBJ2-7	TGTGCCAGCAGCTCGCACCCGGGTCCCTACGAGCAGTACTTC	CASSSHPGPYEQYF
NA	TRBD1	TRBV2	TRBJ1-3	TGTGCCAGCAGTACGGACAGGGGCGGCATCCGAATTGATTTT	CASSTDRGGIRIDF
few	NA	TRBV5-6	TRBJ2-7	TGTGCCAGCAGCTTGAGCGGGACAAGCCTTGTCCTCCCTTACGAGCAGTACTTC	CASSLSGTSLVLPYEQYF
NA	TRBD1	TRBV27	TRBJ1-5	TGTGCCAGCAGTCGGGGGGGGCAGGGGGCACCTCAGCCCCAGCATTTT	CASSRGGQGAPQPQHF
NA	TRBD2	TRBV5-1	TRBJ2-1	TGCGCCAGCAGCTCGGGACTAGCGCCGTACAATGAGCAGTTCTTC	CASSSGLAPYNEQFF
NA	NA	TRBV5-4	TRBJ2-1	TGTGCCAGCAACGTGGGTAATGAGCAGTTCTTC	CASNVGNEQFF
NA	NA	TRBV2	TRBJ2-1	TGTGCCAGCAGGGAGGACTATCCCTCCTCCTACAATGAGCAGTTCTTC	CASREDYPSSYNEQFF
NA	NA	TRBV5-1	TRBJ2-7	TGCGCCAGCAGCTTGGTAGGCCTCGGGGACGAGCAGTACTTC	CASSLVGLGDEQYF
NA	NA	TRBV23-1	TRBJ2-3	TGCGCCAGCAGTCAAGGGGTGCAGGGGCTGAGGTCAGATACGCAGTATTTT	CASSQGVQGLRSDTQYF
NA	NA	TRBV19	TRBJ1-1	TGTGCCAGTAGCTCAACTTGGAACACTGAAGCTTTCTTT	CASSSTWNTEAFF
NA	TRBD1	TRBV7-9	TRBJ1-5	TGTGCCAGCAGCTTAACCCCGTGGACAGGGCGGGAAGGTCAGCCCCAGCATTTT	CASSLTPWTGREGQPQHF
few	NA	TRBV15	TRBJ2-7	TGTGCCACCGGGGACGGGATGATCCACGAGCAGTACTTC	CATGDGMIHEQYF
NA	NA	TRBV27	TRBJ1-2	TGTGCCAGCAGTATCGGACCCGACCAGAGTGGCTACACCTTC	CASSIGPDQSGYTF
NA	TRBD1	TRBV18	TRBJ1-1	TGTGCCAGCTCACCGGACAGGTTTACCGAAGCTTTCTTT	CASSPDRFTEAFF
NA	TRBD1	TRBV19	TRBJ2-7	TGTGCCAGTAGTACTGCGACAGGGGATCCCTACGAGCAGTACTTC	CASSTATGDPYEQYF
NA	TRBD2	TRBV25-1	TRBJ2-1	TGTGCCAGCAGTGAGAATAGCGGGAGAGCAGATGAGCAGTTCTTC	CASSENSGRADEQFF
NA	TRBD2	TRBV28	TRBJ2-7	TGTGCCAGCAGCTCTCCGATGGGACTAGCGACCTACGAGCAGTACTTC	CASSSPMGLATYEQYF
NA	NA	TRBV7-9	TRBJ1-4	TGTGCCAGCAGCTCCACCTACGGGGCTGCTAATGAAAAACTGTTTTTT	CASSSTYGAANEKLFF
NA	NA	TRBV7-9	TRBJ2-1	TGTGCCAGCAGCTTAGAGGGGGATTACAATGAGCAGTTCTTC	CASSLEGDYNEQFF
NA	NA	TRBV7-9	TRBJ2-5	TGTGCCAGCAGCCTCCTGGGGGAGACCCAGTACTTC	CASSLLGETQYF
once	NA	TRBV5-5	TRBJ2-1	TGTGCCAGCAGCTTGGTGACCCAGAGTGAGCAGTTCTTC	CASSLVTQSEQFF
NA	NA	TRBV3-1/TRBV3-2	TRBJ1-2	TGTGCCAGCAGCCGGGGGGGTAACTATGGCTACACCTTC	CASSRGGNYGYTF
once	TRBD2	TRBV7-9	TRBJ2-3	TGTGCCAGCAGGCCTACCGGGACTAGCGGGGTTGTATTCCCAGATACGCAGTATTTT	CASRPTGTSGVVFPDTQYF
once	NA	TRBV27	TRBJ2-3	TGTGCCAGCAGCCGAGTCTCTCCGGCCACTGGCACAGATACGCAGTATTTT	CASSRVSPATGTDTQYF
NA	NA	TRBV7-3	TRBJ2-2	TGTGCCAGCGGAACAGGGTTTTACACCGGGGAGCTGTTTTTT	CASGTGFYTGELFF
NA	NA	TRBV11-1	TRBJ1-4	TGTGCCAGCAGCCCCAGGACCGAAAAGGAAAAACTGTTTTTT	CASSPRTEKEKLFF
NA	NA	TRBV27	TRBJ1-2	TGTGCCAGCAGCATCGGGGGCCGTGGCTACACCTTC	CASSIGGRGYTF
NA	NA	TRBV4-2	TRBJ2-7	TGTGCCAGCAGCCAAGAGTTAGGACAGACCTACGAGCAGTACTTC	CASSQELGQTYEQYF
NA	TRBD2	TRBV4-1	TRBJ2-1	TGCGCCCGCAGCCGCGGGGGGAGCTCCTACAATGAGCAGTTCTTC	CARSRGGSSYNEQFF
NA	NA	TRBV19	TRBJ1-1	TGTGCCAGTAGAACAGGGTGGACTGAAGCTTTCTTT	CASRTGWTEAFF
NA	NA	TRBV10-3	TRBJ1-1	TGTGCCACCACTTCCCGGGAGAACACTGAAGCTTTCTTT	CATTSRENTEAFF
once	NA	TRBV24-1	TRBJ1-5	TGTGCCACCAGGAGTGGGGGGGAGAATCAGCCCCAGCATTTT	CATRSGGENQPQHF
NA	NA	TRBV5-1	TRBJ1-3	TGCGCCAGCAGACGGAACTCTGGAAACACCATATATTTT	CASRRNSGNTIYF
NA	NA	TRBV14	TRBJ1-6	TGTGCCAGCAGCCAAGATCGTCCAGGGACCAATTCACCCCTCCACTTT	CASSQDRPGTNSPLHF
few	NA	TRBV3-1/TRBV3-2	TRBJ1-6	TGTGCCAGCAGCCAAGGCACCTACCCGGGGTCACCCCTCCACTTT	CASSQGTYPGSPLHF
NA	NA	TRBV19	TRBJ2-1	TGTGCCAGTAGTATTCTTAGGGGCGAGCAGTTCTTC	CASSILRGEQFF
NA	NA	TRBV24-1	TRBJ1-2	TGTGCCACCTCGAAGGAGGCCTATGGCTACACCTTC	CATSKEAYGYTF
NA	TRBD1	TRBV19	TRBJ2-7	TGTGCCAGTAGTACTACAGGGGGAGGATACGAGCAGTACTTC	CASSTTGGGYEQYF
NA	TRBD1	TRBV10-1	TRBJ1-1	TGCGCCAGCAGTGAGCAAAGGGGGCGGGACACTGAAGCTTTCTTT	CASSEQRGRDTEAFF
NA	TRBD1	TRBV9	TRBJ2-1	TGTGCCAGCAGCGTCCTCGGGACAGGGGGAAGTGAGCAGTTCTTC	CASSVLGTGGSEQFF
NA	TRBD2	TRBV14	TRBJ2-1	TGTGCCAGCAGCCGAAGACTAGCGGGATTCAATGAGCAGTTCTTC	CASSRRLAGFNEQFF
NA	TRBD1	TRBV4-1	TRBJ1-1	TGCGCCAGCAGCCGTACCCCAGGGGGCGGGATGGCTGAAGCTTTCTTT	CASSRTPGGGMAEAFF
few	TRBD2	TRBV11-2	TRBJ2-4	TGTGCCAGCAGCTTAGCAGCGGGAGGGCTACTAGCCAAAAACATTCAGTACTTC	CASSLAAGGLLAKNIQYF